Listed below are T cell receptor beta chains from one sample, sequenced in a study of T cells after yellow fever vaccination. TCRdb re-analysed the 5' RACE reads in MiXCR, keeping a single row per CDR3 protein. This repertoire shows 300,000 to 350,000 distinct CDR3 sequences, 8% to 9.5% found once; its top ten account for under 20%. Source: PBMCs, taken 45 days after the first yellow fever vaccination. The origin of the receptors is a man aged 18 to 30 who received the YFV17D yellow fever vaccine. Both conserved end residues are part of each CDR3.

>TRBV3-1|16
CASSQEASGSTDTQYF
>TRBV6-5|15
CASSYSSASTYEQYF
>TRBV12-3/TRBV12-4|15
CASSLARRGANVLTF
>TRBV5-1|14
CASSLGGVPDTQYF
>TRBV12-3/TRBV12-4|12
CASSWWGYEQYF
>TRBV29-1|13
CSVESGFLREQYF
>TRBV10-2|14
CASRTGANTGELFF
>TRBV20-1|14
CSARGRTGSNEQFF
>TRBV27|17
CASSRRAGGMGTDTQYF
>TRBV4-1|13
CASSQKLRSTQYF
>TRBV12-3/TRBV12-4|15
CASSLAGQFQETQYF
>TRBV4-1|18
CASSQDGAGGLKTGELFF
>TRBV7-2|16
CASSRRVAAGGDTQYF
>TRBV2|13
CASKGVYGNTIYF
>TRBV13|16
CASSAPDRDSFTGYTF
>TRBV7-2|16
CASSAIGTGYYSPLHF
>TRBV9|14
CASSVGSSPMPQHF
>TRBV7-3|19
CASSPTGLAGASSYNEQFF
>TRBV12-3/TRBV12-4|13
CASHKLAAGELFF
>TRBV7-8|15
CASSLAFGGSTEQFF
>TRBV14|16
CASSPLVQGMNTEAFF
>TRBV5-6|14
CASSLEGQAYEQYF
>TRBV24-1|15
CATSDPSGPRETQYF
>TRBV6-2/TRBV6-3|15
CASSYTDSSNYGYTF
>TRBV29-1|13
CSVVIQMNTEAFF
>TRBV3-1|13
CASTTQGNTEAFF